A selection of T cell receptor beta chains follows, all from one sample in a study of blood T cell repertoires in COVID-19. Clones were sequenced by immunoSEQ multiplex PCR, and TCRdb holds only the in-frame ones, with some missing. This table has about 220,000 clones, nearly 90% appearing once. Sequences were obtained from PBMCs or T cells enriched from blood (not recorded which). Receptors originate from a man aged 30 to 39 who had been exposed to COVID-19. The CDR3 runs from the conserved cysteine through the conserved F or W. D genes are given only for firm matches. Clone size is stated in some rows and not others, as once, few, many or a class when expanded.

TRBV27	TRBD1	TRBJ2-7	.	CASSQGAYEQYF	TGTGCCAGCAGTCAGGGGGCCTACGAGCAGTACTTC
TRBV19	TRBD1	TRBJ2-7	.	CATGTEDPYEQYF	TGTGCCACTGGGACAGAGGACCCCTACGAGCAGTACTTC
TRBV19	.	TRBJ1-1	.	CASSIEEGGTEAFF	TGTGCCAGTAGTATAGAGGAGGGAGGGACTGAAGCTTTCTTT
TRBV2	.	TRBJ2-2	.	CARASLTGELFF	TGTGCCAGAGCTAGTTTGACCGGGGAGCTGTTTTTT
TRBV7-9	TRBD2	TRBJ2-7	.	CASSLARRLGGVFDEQYF	TGTGCCAGCAGCTTAGCTAGGAGACTTGGGGGGGTCTTCGACGAGCAGTACTTC
TRBV10-1	TRBD1	TRBJ1-2	once	CASSEQQGNSYGYTF	TGCGCCAGCAGTGAACAACAGGGGAATTCCTATGGCTACACCTTC
TRBV15	TRBD1	TRBJ1-2	.	CATSSSPVDRGAVIYGYTF	TGTGCCACCAGCAGCTCCCCCGTGGACAGGGGGGCGGTTATCTATGGCTACACCTTC
TRBV27	TRBD1	TRBJ1-4	.	CASSWTGVGEKLFF	TGTGCCAGCAGTTGGACAGGTGTCGGTGAAAAACTGTTTTTT
TRBV18	.	TRBJ1-6	.	CASSPWELGAYNSPLHF	TGTGCCAGCTCACCCTGGGAATTGGGGGCTTATAATTCACCCCTCCACTTT
TRBV18	.	TRBJ2-1	.	CASSPLTSNEQFF	TGTGCCAGCTCACCACTGACAAGCAATGAGCAGTTCTTC
TRBV11-2	TRBD2	TRBJ2-3	.	CASSLGRGGTDTQYF	TGTGCCAGCAGCTTGGGTCGGGGGGGGACAGATACGCAGTATTTT
TRBV2	.	TRBJ2-5	.	CASRTIQETQYF	TGTGCCAGCAGGACTATCCAAGAGACCCAGTACTTC
TRBV5-1	TRBD2	TRBJ2-5	.	CASRKSGGLFQETQYF	TGCGCCAGCAGAAAGAGCGGGGGCCTCTTTCAAGAGACCCAGTACTTC
TRBV25-1	TRBD1	TRBJ2-7	.	CASSLTGAEQYF	TGTGCCAGCAGTTTGACAGGGGCGGAGCAGTACTTC
TRBV4-3	.	TRBJ1-5	.	CASSQVLEVGGQHF	TGCGCCAGCAGCCAAGTACTTGAGGTGGGGGGTCAGCATTTT
TRBV6-2/TRBV6-3	TRBD1	TRBJ1-5	.	CASSHRGLSNQPQHF	TGTGCCAGCAGTCACAGGGGGCTGAGCAATCAGCCCCAGCATTTT
TRBV5-1	.	TRBJ1-6	.	CARLREDNSPLHF	TGCGCCAGACTCCGTGAGGATAATTCACCCCTCCACTTT
TRBV13	TRBD1	TRBJ1-2	.	CASSLIPGQGYGYTF	TGTGCCAGCAGCTTAATCCCGGGACAGGGTTATGGCTACACCTTC
TRBV3-1/TRBV3-2	.	TRBJ1-1	.	CASSHRGGEAFF	TGTGCCAGCAGCCATAGGGGGGGTGAAGCTTTCTTT
TRBV19	.	TRBJ1-6	once	CASSIGGDYNSPLHF	TGTGCCAGTAGTATAGGAGGTGACTATAATTCACCCCTCCACTTT
TRBV18	TRBD1	TRBJ1-2	.	CASSPLGTGRGGNYGYTF	TGTGCCAGCTCACCACTTGGGACAGGTCGCGGGGGTAACTATGGCTACACCTTC
TRBV4-1	TRBD1	TRBJ2-7	.	CASSRDRGPVEQYF	TGCGCCAGCAGTCGGGACAGGGGGCCCGTGGAGCAGTACTTC
TRBV11-2	.	TRBJ2-3	.	CASSLDGGGRDTQYF	TGTGCCAGCAGCTTAGATGGGGGGGGCCGGGATACGCAGTATTTT
TRBV11-1	.	TRBJ2-3	.	CASSLQAASTDTQYF	TGTGCCAGCAGCCTCCAAGCGGCTAGCACAGATACGCAGTATTTT
TRBV15	TRBD1	TRBJ1-5	.	CATSRDRGYGQPQHF	TGTGCCACCAGCAGGGACAGGGGGTACGGTCAGCCCCAGCATTTT
TRBV12-3/TRBV12-4	.	TRBJ1-2	.	CASKTGAYGYTF	TGTGCCAGCAAGACAGGAGCCTATGGCTACACCTTC
TRBV12-3/TRBV12-4	.	TRBJ1-3	.	CASTSSNTIYF	TGTGCCAGCACCTCCTCAAACACCATATATTTT
TRBV5-6	.	TRBJ1-5	.	CASSIRGQPQHF	TGTGCCAGCAGCATCAGGGGACAGCCCCAGCATTTT
TRBV5-6	.	TRBJ2-6	.	CASSPPGLSSGANVLTF	TGTGCCAGCAGCCCCCCAGGTCTGTCATCTGGGGCCAACGTCCTGACTTTC
TRBV12-3/TRBV12-4	.	TRBJ2-1	.	CASLYRGANEQFF	TGTGCCAGCCTCTACCGGGGAGCCAATGAGCAGTTCTTC
TRBV6-1	.	TRBJ1-3	.	CASSEARQNLRNTIYF	TGTGCCAGCAGTGAAGCGAGACAGAACCTTAGAAACACCATATATTTT
TRBV20-1	.	TRBJ1-2	.	CSARDNGGYTF	TGCAGTGCTAGAGATAACGGGGGCTACACCTTC
TRBV5-1	TRBD1	TRBJ2-1	.	CASSSGQGAVNEQFF	TGCGCCAGCAGCTCCGGACAGGGGGCAGTTAATGAGCAGTTCTTC
TRBV29-1	TRBD1	TRBJ1-1	.	CSAGTGGNTEAFF	TGCAGCGCTGGGACAGGGGGGAACACTGAAGCTTTCTTT
TRBV6-1	.	TRBJ1-3	.	CASSEIGLSAGSSSTIYF	TGTGCCAGCAGTGAAATCGGCTTAAGCGCCGGGTCGTCGAGCACCATATATTTT
TRBV5-1	.	TRBJ1-1	.	CASSFEGRNTEAFF	TGCGCCAGCAGCTTCGAGGGTAGGAACACTGAAGCTTTCTTT
TRBV12-3/TRBV12-4	TRBD2	TRBJ2-1	.	CASSPGERGESFF	TGTGCCAGCAGTCCGGGTGAGCGGGGGGAGTCGTTCTTC
TRBV5-4	.	TRBJ2-5	.	CASSSYRGAQETQYF	TGTGCCAGCAGCTCCTACCGCGGGGCCCAAGAGACCCAGTACTTC
TRBV19	.	TRBJ2-2	.	CASSAYGTRVGELFF	TGTGCCAGTAGTGCATATGGGACACGGGTCGGGGAGCTGTTTTTT